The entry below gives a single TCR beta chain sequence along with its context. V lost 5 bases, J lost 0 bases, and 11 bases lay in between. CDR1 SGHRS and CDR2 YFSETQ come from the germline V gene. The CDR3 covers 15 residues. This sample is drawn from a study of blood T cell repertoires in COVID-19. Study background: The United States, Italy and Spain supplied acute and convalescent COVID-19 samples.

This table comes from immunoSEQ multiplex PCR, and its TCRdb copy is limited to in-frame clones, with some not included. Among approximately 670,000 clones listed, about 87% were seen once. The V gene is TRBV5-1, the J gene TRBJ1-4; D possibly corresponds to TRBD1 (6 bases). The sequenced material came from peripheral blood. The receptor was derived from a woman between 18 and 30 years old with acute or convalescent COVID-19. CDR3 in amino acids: CASSPTGTTNEKLFF. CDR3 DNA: TGCGCCAGCAGTCCGACAGGCACAACTAATGAAAAACTGTTTTTT.